These T cell receptor beta chains were read from a single sample in a study of T cell repertoires in cytomegalovirus infection. TCRdb reprocessed the reads with MiXCR, giving one entry per CDR3 protein. The sample has more than 85,000 distinct CDR3 sequences, around a quarter seen once. The sample was CD8+ T cells from PBMCs. These TCRs come from a human donor in good health (CMV status not recorded). Some clones in this sample may be carry-over from other donors' samples. Each CDR3 is given with its conserved first and last residue. The order of the fields is CDR3 DNA, CDR3 protein, V gene, J gene, D gene, clone size. A D gene is named only where the DNA matches it firmly. Clone sizes are given selectively: once, few, many, or a class where the clone is expanded.

CDR3 DNA: TGCAGTGCTAGAGAAGGGTTAAAATATGAAGCTTTCTTT; CDR3 protein: CSAREGLKYEAFF; V gene: TRBV20-1; J gene: TRBJ1-1; D gene: NA; clone size: many
CDR3 DNA: TGTGCCAGCAGTTCTACAGGGTCCCCCTACAATGAGCAGTTCTTC; CDR3 protein: CASSSTGSPYNEQFF; V gene: TRBV27; J gene: TRBJ2-1; D gene: NA; clone size: few
CDR3 DNA: TGTGCCAGCAGCCAAAAGACTAGCGGGGTCAATGAGCAGTTCTTC; CDR3 protein: CASSQKTSGVNEQFF; V gene: TRBV14; J gene: TRBJ2-1; D gene: TRBD2; clone size: NA
CDR3 DNA: TGTGCCAGCAGTTTCCAAGATGGGGACACCGGGGAGCTGTTTTTT; CDR3 protein: CASSFQDGDTGELFF; V gene: TRBV27; J gene: TRBJ2-2; D gene: NA; clone size: few
CDR3 DNA: TGTGCCAGCAGCGCCCTGGCGCGTTATACTGAAGCTTTCTTT; CDR3 protein: CASSALARYTEAFF; V gene: TRBV11-2; J gene: TRBJ1-1; D gene: NA; clone size: NA
CDR3 DNA: TGTGCCAGCAGCCGCATCTCTGGCGAGCAGTACTTC; CDR3 protein: CASSRISGEQYF; V gene: TRBV6-2/TRBV6-3; J gene: TRBJ2-7; D gene: NA; clone size: NA
CDR3 DNA: TGTGCCAGTCGGAGGGCGATGGAGACCCAGTACTTC; CDR3 protein: CASRRAMETQYF; V gene: TRBV6-2/TRBV6-3; J gene: TRBJ2-5; D gene: NA; clone size: few
CDR3 DNA: TGTGCCAGCAGCGTCGGGACAGGGGCCTACGAGCAGTACTTC; CDR3 protein: CASSVGTGAYEQYF; V gene: TRBV5-8; J gene: TRBJ2-7; D gene: TRBD1; clone size: many
CDR3 DNA: TGCGCCAGCAGCCCGGACCTCAATGAGCAGTTCTTC; CDR3 protein: CASSPDLNEQFF; V gene: TRBV5-1; J gene: TRBJ2-1; D gene: NA; clone size: NA
CDR3 DNA: TGTGCCAGCGGAGGACAAGTCTACGAGCAGTACTTC; CDR3 protein: CASGGQVYEQYF; V gene: TRBV6-2/TRBV6-3; J gene: TRBJ2-7; D gene: NA; clone size: NA
CDR3 DNA: TGCGCCAGCAGCTTGGAAGGGAGCTCCTACAATGAGCAGTTCTTC; CDR3 protein: CASSLEGSSYNEQFF; V gene: TRBV5-1; J gene: TRBJ2-1; D gene: NA; clone size: many
CDR3 DNA: TGTGCCAGCAGTCTAACGCTGGGGCCCCAGCATTTT; CDR3 protein: CASSLTLGPQHF; V gene: TRBV28; J gene: TRBJ1-5; D gene: NA; clone size: NA
CDR3 DNA: TGTGCCAGCAGCGCCCGTGGCGGGCCCCCGGGAAATGAGCAGTTCTTC; CDR3 protein: CASSARGGPPGNEQFF; V gene: TRBV7-2; J gene: TRBJ2-1; D gene: NA; clone size: many
CDR3 DNA: TGTGCCAGCAGCTTAGCGCAAGGGGGCTGGGACACTGAAGCTTTCTTT; CDR3 protein: CASSLAQGGWDTEAFF; V gene: TRBV7-2; J gene: TRBJ1-1; D gene: TRBD1; clone size: NA
CDR3 DNA: TGTGCCAGCAGATCGGGACAGGGGACCAATGAGCAGTTCTTC; CDR3 protein: CASRSGQGTNEQFF; V gene: TRBV7-4; J gene: TRBJ2-1; D gene: TRBD1; clone size: NA
CDR3 DNA: TGTGCCAGCAGGTCCACACAGGGGGGCAGCTACGAGCAGTACTTC; CDR3 protein: CASRSTQGGSYEQYF; V gene: TRBV7-2; J gene: TRBJ2-7; D gene: TRBD1; clone size: many
CDR3 DNA: TGTGCCAGCAGCTCAGGGGTCCGTTCCTATGAGCAGTTCTTC; CDR3 protein: CASSSGVRSYEQFF; V gene: TRBV7-9; J gene: TRBJ2-1; D gene: NA; clone size: few
CDR3 DNA: TGCAGTGCTACTGGTGACAGGGGGAAATTACACACTGAAGCTTTCTTT; CDR3 protein: CSATGDRGKLHTEAFF; V gene: TRBV20-1; J gene: TRBJ1-1; D gene: TRBD1; clone size: few
CDR3 DNA: TGTGCCAGCAGGACTACTAGGCCTAGGGACAATGAGCAGTTCTTC; CDR3 protein: CASRTTRPRDNEQFF; V gene: TRBV28; J gene: TRBJ2-1; D gene: NA; clone size: few
CDR3 DNA: TGTGCCAGCAGCCAATCCATATCAGAGGCCTACGAGCAGTACTTC; CDR3 protein: CASSQSISEAYEQYF; V gene: TRBV4-2; J gene: TRBJ2-7; D gene: NA; clone size: many
CDR3 DNA: TGCGCCAGCAGCTTGGCGGGGGCCACCGGGGAGCTGTTTTTT; CDR3 protein: CASSLAGATGELFF; V gene: TRBV5-1; J gene: TRBJ2-2; D gene: NA; clone size: NA
CDR3 DNA: TGTGCCAGCAGTGGACTAGCGGGAGCCGAGGATACGCAGTATTTT; CDR3 protein: CASSGLAGAEDTQYF; V gene: TRBV12-3/TRBV12-4; J gene: TRBJ2-3; D gene: TRBD2; clone size: many
CDR3 DNA: TGTGCCAGCAGCCAAAACAGGGGCACTGAAGCTTTCTTT; CDR3 protein: CASSQNRGTEAFF; V gene: TRBV3-1; J gene: TRBJ1-1; D gene: TRBD1; clone size: NA
CDR3 DNA: TGTGCCAGCAGCACGAACGGGGAGCTGTTTTTT; CDR3 protein: CASSTNGELFF; V gene: TRBV7-8; J gene: TRBJ2-2; D gene: NA; clone size: many
CDR3 DNA: TGTGCCAGCAGAACCTCGAGATCAGCTTCACTAGCGGGAGAGGTCGGGGAGCTGTTTTTT; CDR3 protein: CASRTSRSASLAGEVGELFF; V gene: TRBV6-2/TRBV6-3; J gene: TRBJ2-2; D gene: TRBD2; clone size: NA
CDR3 DNA: TGTGCCAGCAGCTTAGAAGGGTTAAACACTGAAGCTTTCTTT; CDR3 protein: CASSLEGLNTEAFF; V gene: TRBV7-9; J gene: TRBJ1-1; D gene: NA; clone size: many
CDR3 DNA: TGTGCCAGCAGCCGGACGACAGGGGAGAACACTGAAGCTTTCTTT; CDR3 protein: CASSRTTGENTEAFF; V gene: TRBV11-2; J gene: TRBJ1-1; D gene: TRBD1; clone size: many
CDR3 DNA: TGTGCCAGCAGCCAAGGACAGGGGGTTAATTCACCCCTCCACTTT; CDR3 protein: CASSQGQGVNSPLHF; V gene: TRBV3-1; J gene: TRBJ1-6; D gene: TRBD1; clone size: once
CDR3 DNA: TGTGCCATCAGTGACCCTCAACAGGCGAAGAACACTGAAGCTTTCTTT; CDR3 protein: CAISDPQQAKNTEAFF; V gene: TRBV10-3; J gene: TRBJ1-1; D gene: NA; clone size: NA
CDR3 DNA: TGTGCCAGCAGGGAGGCCGGGACAGGGGAGCACTTC; CDR3 protein: CASREAGTGEHF; V gene: TRBV2; J gene: TRBJ2-7; D gene: TRBD1; clone size: NA
CDR3 DNA: TGCGCCAGCAGCCAAGATGGGTCTGACAATGAGCAGTTCTTC; CDR3 protein: CASSQDGSDNEQFF; V gene: TRBV4-1; J gene: TRBJ2-1; D gene: NA; clone size: many
CDR3 DNA: TGTGCCAGCAGCCAAGGCGGGGATAGAAACACCATATATTTT; CDR3 protein: CASSQGGDRNTIYF; V gene: TRBV4-2; J gene: TRBJ1-3; D gene: NA; clone size: NA
CDR3 DNA: TGTGCCAGTAGTATCAGCGGGGTCTACGAGCAGTACTTC; CDR3 protein: CASSISGVYEQYF; V gene: TRBV19; J gene: TRBJ2-7; D gene: TRBD2; clone size: many
CDR3 DNA: TGTGCCAGCAGTTTAGGGGCGTATGGGGCCAACGTCCTGACTTTC; CDR3 protein: CASSLGAYGANVLTF; V gene: TRBV28; J gene: TRBJ2-6; D gene: NA; clone size: NA
CDR3 DNA: TGTGCCAGCAGTTGGGACAGTGCCGAGCAGTACTTC; CDR3 protein: CASSWDSAEQYF; V gene: TRBV7-9; J gene: TRBJ2-7; D gene: TRBD1; clone size: few
CDR3 DNA: TGTGCCAGCAGTCCCCTGGCCCCGGCTAATGAAAAACTGTTTTTT; CDR3 protein: CASSPLAPANEKLFF; V gene: TRBV28; J gene: TRBJ1-4; D gene: NA; clone size: NA
CDR3 DNA: TGCAGTGCTTTAGCAGGGGAAGAAGGTAGCACTGAAGCTTTCTTT; CDR3 protein: CSALAGEEGSTEAFF; V gene: TRBV20-1; J gene: TRBJ1-1; D gene: NA; clone size: NA
CDR3 DNA: TGTGCCAGCAGCTCACCGATACGGTCCTACGAGCAGTACTTC; CDR3 protein: CASSSPIRSYEQYF; V gene: TRBV28; J gene: TRBJ2-7; D gene: NA; clone size: few
CDR3 DNA: TGTGCCAGCAGCTTATCACGACAGGGGGTAGAGTCAGAGACCCAGTACTTC; CDR3 protein: CASSLSRQGVESETQYF; V gene: TRBV11-3; J gene: TRBJ2-5; D gene: TRBD1; clone size: NA